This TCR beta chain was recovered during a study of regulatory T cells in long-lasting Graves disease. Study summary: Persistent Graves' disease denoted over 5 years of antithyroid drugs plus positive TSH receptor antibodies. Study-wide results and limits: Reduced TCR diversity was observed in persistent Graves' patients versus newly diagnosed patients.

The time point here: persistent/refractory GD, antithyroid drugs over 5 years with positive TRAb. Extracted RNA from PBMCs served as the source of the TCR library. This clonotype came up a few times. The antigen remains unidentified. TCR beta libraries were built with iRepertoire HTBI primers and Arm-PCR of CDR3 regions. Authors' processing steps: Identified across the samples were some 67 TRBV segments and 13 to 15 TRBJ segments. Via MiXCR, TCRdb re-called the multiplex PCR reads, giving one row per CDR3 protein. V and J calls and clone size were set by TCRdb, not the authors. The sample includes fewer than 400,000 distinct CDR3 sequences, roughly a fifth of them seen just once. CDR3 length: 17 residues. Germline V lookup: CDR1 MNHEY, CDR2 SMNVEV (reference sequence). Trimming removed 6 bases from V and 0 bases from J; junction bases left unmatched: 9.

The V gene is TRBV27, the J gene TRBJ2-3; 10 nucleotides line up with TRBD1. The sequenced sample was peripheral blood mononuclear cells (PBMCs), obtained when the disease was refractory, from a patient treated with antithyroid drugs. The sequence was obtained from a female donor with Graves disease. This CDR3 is CASSTGQGGASTDTQYF. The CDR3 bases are TGTGCCAGCAGCACCGGACAGGGGGGAGCTAGCACAGATACGCAGTATTTT.